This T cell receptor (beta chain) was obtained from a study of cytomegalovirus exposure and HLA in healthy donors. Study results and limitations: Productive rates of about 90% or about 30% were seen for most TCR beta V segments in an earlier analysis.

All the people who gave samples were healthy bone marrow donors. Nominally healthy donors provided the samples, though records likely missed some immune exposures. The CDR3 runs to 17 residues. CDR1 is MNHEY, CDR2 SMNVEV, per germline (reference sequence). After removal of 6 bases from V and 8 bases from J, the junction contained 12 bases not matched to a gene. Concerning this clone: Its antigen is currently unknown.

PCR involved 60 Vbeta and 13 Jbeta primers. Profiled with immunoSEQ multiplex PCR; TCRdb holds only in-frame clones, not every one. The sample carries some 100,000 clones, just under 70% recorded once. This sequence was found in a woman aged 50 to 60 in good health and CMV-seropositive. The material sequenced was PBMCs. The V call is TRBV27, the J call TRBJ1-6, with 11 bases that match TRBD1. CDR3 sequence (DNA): TGTGCCAGCAGCTCTACCCGGGACAGGGGGGCCCATTCACCCCTCCACTTT. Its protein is CASSSTRDRGAHSPLHF.